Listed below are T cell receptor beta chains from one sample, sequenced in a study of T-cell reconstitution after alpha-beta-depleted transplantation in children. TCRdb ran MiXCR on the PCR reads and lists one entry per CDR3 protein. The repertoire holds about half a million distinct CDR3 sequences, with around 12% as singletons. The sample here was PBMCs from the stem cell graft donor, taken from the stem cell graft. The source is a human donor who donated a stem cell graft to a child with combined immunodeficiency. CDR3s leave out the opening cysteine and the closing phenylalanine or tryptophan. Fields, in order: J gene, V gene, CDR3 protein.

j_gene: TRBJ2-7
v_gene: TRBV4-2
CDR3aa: ASSQERVYEQY

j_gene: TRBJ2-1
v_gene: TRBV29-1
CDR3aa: SVEKTGSNEQF

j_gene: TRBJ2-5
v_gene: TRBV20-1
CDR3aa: SAGQSGRETQY

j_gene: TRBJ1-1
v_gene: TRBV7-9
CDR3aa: SSTTDRMNTEAF

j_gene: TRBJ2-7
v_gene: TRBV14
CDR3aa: ASSQDLPQLVEQY

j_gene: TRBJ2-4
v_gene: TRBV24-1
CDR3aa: ATSGPSGDIQY

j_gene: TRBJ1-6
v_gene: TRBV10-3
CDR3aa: ATRGDGNSPLH

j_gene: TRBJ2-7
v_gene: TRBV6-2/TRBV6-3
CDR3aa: ASSYLGLAADEQY

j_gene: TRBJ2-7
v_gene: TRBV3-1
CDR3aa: ASSQATWDEQY

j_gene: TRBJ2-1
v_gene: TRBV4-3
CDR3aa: ASSQDLGTTYNEQF

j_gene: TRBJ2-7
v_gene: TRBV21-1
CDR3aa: ASKTLSEQY

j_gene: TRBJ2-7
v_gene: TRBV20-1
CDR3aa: SARDSSGGEGPYEQY

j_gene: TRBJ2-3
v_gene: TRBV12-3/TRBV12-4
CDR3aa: ASNPRLTDTQY